This TCR beta chain was recorded in a study of blood T cell repertoires in COVID-19. Study-wide background: PBMCs, B-cell-depleted T cells, or T cells provided the cDNA or gDNA that made up the material.

This clone was seen once. With V trimmed by 3 bases and J by 0 bases, 14 bases remained unmatched. This CDR3 has 19 amino acids. Germline values: CDR1 DFQATT, CDR2 SNEGSKA (reference sequence). Some clones are missing from TCRdb's copy, which holds only in-frame ones; the method was immunoSEQ multiplex PCR. The data show fewer than 350,000 clones, with roughly 90% seen just once and approximately 12% held by the top ten. Sequencing was done on a sample of peripheral blood. The sequence was obtained from a woman aged 25 to 45 with COVID-19, enrolled during active disease. This chain connects TRBV20-1 to TRBJ2-3; 11 nucleotides agree with TRBD2. CDR3 loop: CSASYRGRASGGSTDTQYF. The CDR3 coding sequence is TGCAGTGCTAGTTACCGTGGGAGGGCTAGCGGGGGGAGCACAGATACGCAGTATTTT.